The 7 T cell receptor beta chains below come from one sample, sequenced in a study of ipilimumab plus nivolumab after autologous stem cell transplantation. TCRdb's copy holds only in-frame clones and misses some; the assay was immunoSEQ multiplex PCR. The sample has some 43,000 clones; around nine tenths are singletons. The sequencing used PBMCs, collected in a trial of ipilimumab plus nivolumab as post-transplant consolidation. The source of these receptors is a male donor with multiple myeloma.

This clone is labeled medium-sized (0.01 to 0.1%). This chain links TRBV2 with TRBJ1-2; 7 nucleotides line up with TRBD1. After removal of 5 bases from V and 5 bases from J, the junction contained 11 bases not matched to a gene. CDR1 is SNHLY, CDR2 FYNNEI, per germline. The CDR3 extends over 15 amino acids. CDR3: CASSPQGGPLYGYTF. In nucleotides, the CDR3 is TGTGCCAGCAGTCCCCAGGGGGGCCCTTTGTATGGCTACACCTTC.

The CDR3 spells CASVPGQGGTEAFF. CDR3 nucleotide sequence: TGTGCTAGTGTCCCGGGACAGGGAGGTACTGAAGCTTTCTTT. This chain joins TRBV12-5 and TRBJ1-1; 9 bases fit TRBD1. The CDR3 extends over 14 amino acids. Germline lookup yields CDR1 LGHNT and CDR2 FRNRAP. With 7 bases clipped from V and 5 bases from J, the junction kept 8 bases outside the gene matches. The entire variable domain, with the rest obtained from reference TRBV12-5 and TRBJ1-1, is as follows: DARVTQTPRHKVTEMGQEVTMRCQPILGHNTVFWYRQTMMQGLELLAYFRNRAPLDDSGMPKDRFSAEMPDATLATLKIQPSEPRDSAVYFCASVPGQGGTEAFFGQGTRLTVV.

The CDR3 sequence is CASSFGTGSAQPQHF. The CDR3 DNA follows: TGTGCCAGCAGCTTTGGAACAGGGTCGGCTCAGCCCCAGCATTTT. The gene calls are TRBV4-2 and TRBJ1-5, with D perhaps TRBD1 (6 bases). This CDR3 is 15 amino acids long. Germline V CDR1 and CDR2: LGHNA, YNFKEQ. The V end was cut by 5 bases, the J end by 6 bases, with 17 bases between.

This rearrangement joins TRBV12-5 to TRBJ2-7, with no clear D. The CDR3 spans 11 residues. V was trimmed by 2 bases and J by 6 bases, leaving 5 bases between them. Germline V gene sequence: CDR1 LGHNT, CDR2 FRNRAP. The CDR3 sequence is CASGLILEQYF. DNA of the CDR3: TGTGCTAGTGGTTTGATCCTCGAGCAGTACTTC.

The genes are TRBV9 and TRBJ2-2, with D hard to call. CDR1 and CDR2 (germline): SGDLS, YYNGEE. Trimming took 0 bases from V and 3 from J, leaving 3 bases between them. This CDR3 is 13 amino acids long. CDR3: CASSVVDTGELFF. DNA of the CDR3: TGTGCCAGCAGCGTAGTCGACACCGGGGAGCTGTTTTTT.

The chain joins TRBV2 to TRBJ1-1; the D is unclear. V was trimmed by 4 bases and J by 0 bases, leaving 9 bases between them. Germline assignment: CDR1 SNHLY and CDR2 FYNNEI. This CDR3 spans 14 amino acids. CDR3 coding DNA: TGTGCCAGCAGTGGTATGCTGTTGAACACTGAAGCTTTCTTT. It yields the protein CASSGMLLNTEAFF. Combining the CDR3 with reference TRBV2 and TRBJ1-1 gives the whole variable domain EPEVTQTPSHQVTQMGQEVILRCVPISNHLYFYWYRQILGQKVEFLVSFYNNEISEKSEIFDDQFSVERPDGSNFTLKIRSTKLEDSAMYFCASSGMLLNTEAFFGQGTRLTVV.

The rearrangement links TRBV4-1 to TRBJ1-1; D is uncertain. V lost 4 bases and J lost 4, with 19 bases in between. This CDR3 is built from 16 residues. CDR1 is MGHRA and CDR2 is YSYEKL in the germline V gene. CDR3 region: CASSRGGEIWGTEAFF. The CDR3 region has the DNA TGCGCCAGCAGCCGAGGCGGGGAGATATGGGGCACTGAAGCTTTCTTT.